This entry describes one TCR beta chain. The sample is drawn from a study of blood T cells in healthy people across ages. The CDR3 contains 18 residues. V shed 5 bases, J shed 8 bases, and the junction held 19 bases outside the gene matches. Germline V gives CDR1 LGHNA, CDR2 YSLEER. Together with a sample-barcoded 5' primer, a J-beta primer mix was included in a second PCR lasting about 7 to 12 cycles. Every cDNA molecule bore a tag from a template-switch adaptor containing 12 random nucleotides. Each CDR3 protein gets one entry after TCRdb re-called the 5' RACE reads with MiXCR. The profile shows about a million distinct CDR3 sequences, roughly 50% of them singletons.

The chain combines TRBV4-3 with TRBJ1-4, with 8 bases that match TRBD1. The sample was blood. This sequence was found in a man aged 30 to 45 in good health. CDR3 DNA sequence: TGCGCCAGCAGCGAAAGACAGACAGGGGCCTCCTTACGGGAAAAACTGTTTTTT. Translating it yields CASSERQTGASLREKLFF.